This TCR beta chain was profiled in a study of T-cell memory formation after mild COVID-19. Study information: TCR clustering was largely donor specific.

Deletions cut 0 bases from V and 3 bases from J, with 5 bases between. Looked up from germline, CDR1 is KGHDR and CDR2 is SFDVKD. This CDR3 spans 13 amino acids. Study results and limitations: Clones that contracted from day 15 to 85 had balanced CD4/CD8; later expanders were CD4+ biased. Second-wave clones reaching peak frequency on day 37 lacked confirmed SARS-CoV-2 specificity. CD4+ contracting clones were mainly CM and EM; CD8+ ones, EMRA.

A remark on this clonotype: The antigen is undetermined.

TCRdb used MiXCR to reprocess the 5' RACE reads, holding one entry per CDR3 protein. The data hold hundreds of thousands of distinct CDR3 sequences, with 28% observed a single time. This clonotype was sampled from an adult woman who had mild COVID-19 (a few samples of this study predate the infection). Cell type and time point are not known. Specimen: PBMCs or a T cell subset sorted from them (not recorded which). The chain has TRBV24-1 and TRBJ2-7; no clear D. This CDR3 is CATSDLRSYEQYF. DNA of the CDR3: TGTGCCACCAGTGATTTGCGCAGCTACGAGCAGTACTTC.